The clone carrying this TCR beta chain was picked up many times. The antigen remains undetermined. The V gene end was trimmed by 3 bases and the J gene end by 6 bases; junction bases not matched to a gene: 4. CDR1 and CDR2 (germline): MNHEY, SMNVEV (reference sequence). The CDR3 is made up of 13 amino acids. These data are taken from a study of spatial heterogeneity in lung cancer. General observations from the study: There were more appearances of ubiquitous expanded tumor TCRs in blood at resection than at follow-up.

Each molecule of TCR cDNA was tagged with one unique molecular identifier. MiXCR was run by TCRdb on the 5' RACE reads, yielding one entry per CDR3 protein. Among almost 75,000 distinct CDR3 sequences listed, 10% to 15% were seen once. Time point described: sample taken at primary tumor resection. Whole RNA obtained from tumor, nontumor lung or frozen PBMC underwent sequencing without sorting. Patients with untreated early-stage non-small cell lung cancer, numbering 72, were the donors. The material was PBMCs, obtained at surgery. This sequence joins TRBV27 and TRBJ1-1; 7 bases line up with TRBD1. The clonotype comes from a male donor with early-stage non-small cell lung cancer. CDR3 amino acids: CASSLRQGAEAFF. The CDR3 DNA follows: TGTGCCAGCAGTTTGCGACAGGGAGCTGAAGCTTTCTTT.